This T cell receptor beta chain was identified in a study of cytomegalovirus exposure and HLA in healthy donors. It was with 60 Vbeta and 13 Jbeta primers that the PCR ran. Profiling relied on immunoSEQ multiplex PCR, and the TCRdb table lists in-frame clones only, not all of them. This sample carries roughly 42,000 clones, with roughly 1.3% going to the ten biggest clones. Specimen: PBMCs. This clonotype was obtained from a man in his thirties or forties in good health and CMV-seronegative.

The CDR3 here is CASSPGGGGTDTQYF. The CDR3, as DNA: TGTGCCAGCTCACCTGGAGGGGGCGGCACAGATACGCAGTATTTT. This chain connects TRBV18 to TRBJ2-3; the D gene is possibly TRBD1 (7 bases). Germline CDR1 reads KGHSH; CDR2 reads LQKENI. The CDR3 contains 15 residues. V lost 3 bases and J lost 1, with 11 bases in between.